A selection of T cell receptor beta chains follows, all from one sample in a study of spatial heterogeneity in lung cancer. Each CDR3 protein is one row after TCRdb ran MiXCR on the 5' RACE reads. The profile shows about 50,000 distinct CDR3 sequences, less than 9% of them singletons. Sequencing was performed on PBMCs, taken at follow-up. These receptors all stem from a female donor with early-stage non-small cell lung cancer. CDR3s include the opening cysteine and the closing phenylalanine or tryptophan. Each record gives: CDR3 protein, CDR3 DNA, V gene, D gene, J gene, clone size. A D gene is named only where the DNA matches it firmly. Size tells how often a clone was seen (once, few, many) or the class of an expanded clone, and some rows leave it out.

CASTTGARAEAFF	TGTGCCAGCACCACAGGGGCACGAGCTGAAGCTTTCTTT	TRBV3-1	TRBD1	TRBJ1-1	many
CASSQDRYTGELFF	TGCGCCAGCAGTCAGGACAGATACACCGGGGAGCTGTTTTTT	TRBV4-1	-	TRBJ2-2	many
CASSRSYNEKLFF	TGTGCCAGTAGTAGGAGCTATAATGAAAAACTGTTTTTT	TRBV19	-	TRBJ1-4	few
CASSQEGYTQYF	TGTGCCAGCAGCCAAGAAGGGTATACGCAGTATTTT	TRBV14	-	TRBJ2-3	few
CATSEVSSPDTQYF	TGTGCCACCAGTGAAGTGTCAAGCCCCGATACGCAGTATTTT	TRBV24-1	-	TRBJ2-3	-
CASWLAGYGDTQYF	TGCGCCAGCTGGCTAGCGGGGTATGGAGATACGCAGTATTTT	TRBV10-2	TRBD2	TRBJ2-3	-
CASSSQSRVLEQYF	TGTGCCAGCAGCTCGCAATCCAGGGTGCTCGAGCAGTACTTC	TRBV5-4	-	TRBJ2-7	few
CASSYVGTDTQYF	TGTGCCAGCAGCTACGTGGGCACAGATACGCAGTATTTT	TRBV12-3/TRBV12-4	-	TRBJ2-3	few
CASGLAQHYEQYF	TGTGCTAGTGGTTTGGCACAGCACTACGAGCAGTACTTC	TRBV12-5	-	TRBJ2-7	many
CASPPGTGMNTEAFF	TGTGCCAGCCCCCCCGGGACAGGGATGAACACTGAAGCTTTCTTT	TRBV18	TRBD1	TRBJ1-1	few
CASSGDPAIEQFF	TGTGCCAGCAGTGGGGACCCCGCTATTGAGCAGTTCTTC	TRBV6-1	-	TRBJ2-1	many
CSARVFGDEQFF	TGCAGTGCTAGAGTTTTCGGGGATGAGCAGTTCTTC	TRBV20-1	-	TRBJ2-1	many
CASSERGGNTIYF	TGTGCCAGCAGTGAAAGGGGTGGAAACACCATATATTTT	TRBV2	-	TRBJ1-3	many
CASSRGTSGGPGQFF	TGTGCCAGCAGCCGAGGGACTAGCGGGGGCCCGGGGCAGTTCTTC	TRBV11-2	TRBD2	TRBJ2-1	many
CASSLAYPRDREPQETQYF	TGTGCCAGCAGTTTAGCATACCCTCGGGACAGGGAACCCCAAGAGACCCAGTACTTC	TRBV12-3/TRBV12-4	TRBD1	TRBJ2-5	few